Sequencing of this TCR beta chain was carried out in a study of shared T cell receptors in the human thymus. The assay was immunoSEQ multiplex PCR, and TCRdb's table has in-frame clones only and misses some. Altogether hundreds of thousands of clones are present, 70% to 90% being singletons, with the ten largest covering under 0.01%. Trimming pared 0 bases from V and 0 bases from J, leaving 7 bases between. The CDR3 totals 14 residues. Germline CDR1 SGDLS, CDR2 YYNGEE. This clone was detected only a few times. The sample carries other DNA sequences with the same CDR3. The same data also contributed to another study, on human thymus T cells.

The clonotype originates from a boy in the first two years of life with a congenital heart defect. The sample taken for sequencing was thymocytes. The chain uses TRBV9 and TRBJ2-7; a possible D gene is TRBD1 (6 bases). CDR3 DNA sequence: TGTGCCAGCAGCGTAGGGGACAACTCCTACGAGCAGTACTTC. The encoded protein is CASSVGDNSYEQYF.